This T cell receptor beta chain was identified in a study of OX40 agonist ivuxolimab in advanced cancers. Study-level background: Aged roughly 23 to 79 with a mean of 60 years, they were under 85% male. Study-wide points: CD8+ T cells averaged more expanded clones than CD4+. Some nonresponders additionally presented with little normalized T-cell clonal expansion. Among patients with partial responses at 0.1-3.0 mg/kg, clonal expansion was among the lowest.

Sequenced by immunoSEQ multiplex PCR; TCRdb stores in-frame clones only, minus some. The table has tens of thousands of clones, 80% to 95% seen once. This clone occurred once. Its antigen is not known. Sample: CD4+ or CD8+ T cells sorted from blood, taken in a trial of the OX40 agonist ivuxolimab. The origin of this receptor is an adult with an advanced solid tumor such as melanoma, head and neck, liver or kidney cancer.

CDR3 DNA: TGCGCCAGCGGAGGCGGTAGAACCTACGAGCAGTACTTC. Translated, it gives CASGGGRTYEQYF. This chain joins TRBV5-1 and TRBJ2-7, with a tentative D call TRBD2 (5 bases). This CDR3 is built from 13 residues. The V end lost 7 bases, the J end lost 2 bases, and 13 bases lay between the germline ends. Germline V lookup: CDR1 SGHRS, CDR2 YFSETQ.